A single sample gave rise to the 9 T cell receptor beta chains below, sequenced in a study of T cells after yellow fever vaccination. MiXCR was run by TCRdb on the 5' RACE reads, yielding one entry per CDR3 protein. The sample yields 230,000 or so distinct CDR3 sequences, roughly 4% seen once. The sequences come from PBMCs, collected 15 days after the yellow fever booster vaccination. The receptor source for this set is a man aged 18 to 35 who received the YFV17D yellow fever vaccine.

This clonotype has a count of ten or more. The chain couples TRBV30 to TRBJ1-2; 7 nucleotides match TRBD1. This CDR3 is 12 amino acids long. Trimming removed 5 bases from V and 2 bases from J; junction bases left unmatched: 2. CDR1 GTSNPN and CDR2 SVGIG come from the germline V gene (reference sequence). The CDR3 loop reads CAWDRANYGYTF. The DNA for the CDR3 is TGTGCCTGGGACAGGGCGAACTATGGCTACACCTTC.

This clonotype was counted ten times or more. In DNA form, the CDR3 reads TGCAGCGTCCGGACAGGGCGTAGGGACATTCAGTACTTC. Translating gives CSVRTGRRDIQYF. This chain connects TRBV29-1 to TRBJ2-4; TRBD1 matches at 8 bases. V was clipped by 6 bases and J by 8 bases; unmatched bases: 9. CDR1 and CDR2 (germline): SQVTM, ANQGSEA. This CDR3 has 13 amino acids.

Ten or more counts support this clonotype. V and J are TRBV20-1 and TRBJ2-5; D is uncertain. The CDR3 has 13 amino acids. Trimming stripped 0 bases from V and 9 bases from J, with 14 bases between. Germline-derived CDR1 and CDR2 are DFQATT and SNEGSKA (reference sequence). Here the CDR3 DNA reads TGCAGTGCTAGAGATGAGAACCGGGTGCCCCAGTACTTC. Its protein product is CSARDENRVPQYF.

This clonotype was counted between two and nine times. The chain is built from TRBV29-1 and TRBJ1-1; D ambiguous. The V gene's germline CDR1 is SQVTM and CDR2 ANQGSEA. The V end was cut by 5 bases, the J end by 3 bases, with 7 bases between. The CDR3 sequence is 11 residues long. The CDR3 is CSVKAYTEAFF. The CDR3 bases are TGCAGCGTTAAGGCTTACACTGAAGCTTTCTTT.

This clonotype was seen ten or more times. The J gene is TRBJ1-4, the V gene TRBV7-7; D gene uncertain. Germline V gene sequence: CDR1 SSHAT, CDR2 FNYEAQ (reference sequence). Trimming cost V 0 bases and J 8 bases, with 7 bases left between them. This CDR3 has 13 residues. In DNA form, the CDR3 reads TGTGCCAGCAGCTTAGCGTTAGGGGAAAAACTGTTTTTT. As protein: CASSLALGEKLFF.

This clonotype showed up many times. The CDR3 loop is CASSRQGAESYGYTF. The CDR3 DNA reads as TGTGCCAGCAGCCGACAGGGGGCGGAAAGCTATGGCTACACCTTC. V and J are TRBV3-1 and TRBJ1-2; 10 nucleotides line up with TRBD1. V lost 4 bases, J lost 4 bases, and 6 bases stayed unmatched. This CDR3 is 15 amino acids long. The germline V gene has CDR1 LGHDT and CDR2 YNNKEL (reference sequence). Supplemented by reference TRBV3-1 and TRBJ1-2, the full variable domain reads DTAVSQTPKYLVTQMGNDKSIKCEQNLGHDTMYWYKQDSKKFLKIMFSYNNKELIINETVPNRFSPKSPDKAHLNLHINSLELGDSAVYFCASSRQGAESYGYTFGSGTRLTVV.

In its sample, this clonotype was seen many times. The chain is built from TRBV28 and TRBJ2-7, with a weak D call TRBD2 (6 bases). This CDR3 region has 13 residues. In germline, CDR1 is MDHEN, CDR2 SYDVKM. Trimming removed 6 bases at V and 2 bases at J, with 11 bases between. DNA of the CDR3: TGTGCCAGCAGCCCCGGGGGACCCTACGAGCAGTACTTC. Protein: CASSPGGPYEQYF.

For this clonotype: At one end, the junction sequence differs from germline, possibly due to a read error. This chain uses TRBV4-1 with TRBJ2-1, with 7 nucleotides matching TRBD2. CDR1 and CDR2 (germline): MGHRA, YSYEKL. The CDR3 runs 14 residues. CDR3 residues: CARSQRDYGDEQFF. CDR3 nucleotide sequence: TGCGCCAGGAGCCAAAGGGACTACGGAGATGAGCAGTTCTTC.

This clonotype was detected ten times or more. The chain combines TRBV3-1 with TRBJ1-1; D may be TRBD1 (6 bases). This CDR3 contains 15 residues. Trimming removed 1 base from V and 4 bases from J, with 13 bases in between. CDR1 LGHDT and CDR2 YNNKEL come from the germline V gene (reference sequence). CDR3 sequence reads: CASSQGGRGGTEAFF. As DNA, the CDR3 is TGTGCCAGCAGCCAAGGGGGCAGGGGAGGCACTGAAGCTTTCTTT. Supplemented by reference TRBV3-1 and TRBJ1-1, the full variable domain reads DTAVSQTPKYLVTQMGNDKSIKCEQNLGHDTMYWYKQDSKKFLKIMFSYNNKELIINETVPNRFSPKSPDKAHLNLHINSLELGDSAVYFCASSQGGRGGTEAFFGQGTRLTVV.